The 15 T cell receptor beta chains reported below all come from one sample, sequenced in a study of T cells in Graves' hyperthyroidism and ophthalmopathy. TCR beta CDR3 regions were amplified from RNA. During a first-round RT-PCR of the TCR CDR3, the HTBI primer set was used. TCRdb redid the calling of the multiplex PCR reads with MiXCR, one entry per CDR3 protein. The table has some 510,000 distinct CDR3 sequences, less than 25% seen once. Sample: blood. These receptors came from a young man with Graves' hyperthyroidism.

This clonotype was detected ten times or more. V is TRBV5-1 and J is TRBJ1-1; no definite D call. The V end was cut by 5 bases, the J end by 2 bases, with 13 bases between. There are 14 residues in the CDR3. CDR1 and CDR2 (germline): SGHRS, YFSETQ. CDR3 sequence reads: CASSGEPVNTEAFF. The CDR3 bases are TGCGCCAGCAGTGGAGAGCCAGTTAACACTGAAGCTTTCTTT.

This clonotype was counted a few times. The chain joins TRBV3-1 to TRBJ2-7, with D hard to call. CDR1 LGHDT and CDR2 YNNKEL come from the germline V gene (reference sequence). The CDR3 totals 15 residues. V lost 1 base, J lost 2 bases, and 12 bases lay in between. This CDR3 is CASSQGYRHPYEQYF. As DNA, the CDR3 is TGTGCCAGCAGCCAAGGATACAGACACCCCTACGAGCAGTACTTC.

This clonotype was seen many times. Germline is not matched at one junction end, which may reflect a read error. The V and J genes are TRBV19 and TRBJ2-5, with a possible D match to TRBD1 (5 bases). Germline V lookup: CDR1 LNHDA, CDR2 SQIVND (reference sequence). The CDR3 contains 18 residues. The CDR3 DNA is TGTGCCAGTAGTATGCCGCAGGGTATAGATCCCTACCAAGAAACCCAGTACTTC. Its protein is CASSMPQGIDPYQETQYF.

Ten or more counts support this clonotype. The chain couples TRBV20-1 to TRBJ2-7, with D tentatively TRBD2 (7 bases). Trimming pared 3 bases from V and 3 bases from J, leaving 15 bases between. The germline V gene has CDR1 DFQATT and CDR2 SNEGSKA (reference sequence). The CDR3 runs 14 residues. DNA of the CDR3: TGCAGTGCTAGCCGGACGGGGGGCTACTACGAGCAGTACTTC. This translates into CSASRTGGYYEQYF.

This clonotype was picked up many times. The chain employs TRBV6-5 and TRBJ2-5, with a possible D match to TRBD1 (6 bases). The germline V gene has CDR1 MNHEY and CDR2 SVGAGI. The CDR3 totals 15 residues. With 5 bases removed from V and 4 bases from J, the gap between germline ends came to 17 bases. The CDR3 loop reads CASSPRGFLGETQYF. CDR3 coding DNA: TGTGCCAGCAGTCCCAGGGGTTTCCTCGGAGAGACCCAGTACTTC.

The CDR3 protein is CSARDGHQRPYEQFF. CDR3 DNA: TGCAGTGCTAGGGACGGACATCAGAGGCCCTACGAGCAGTTCTTC. V gene TRBV20-1 combines with J gene TRBJ2-7; TRBD1 is a possible D gene (5 bases). The DNA end favors TRBJ2-1, so the J call may be wrong. Germline values: CDR1 DFQATT, CDR2 SNEGSKA (reference sequence). CDR3 length: 15 residues.

On this clonotype: A read error is likely, as this CDR3 ends without the conserved phenylalanine or tryptophan. The rearrangement uses TRBV7-8 and TRBJ2-7; the D gene could be TRBD1 or TRBD2 (5 bases each). This CDR3 spans 14 amino acids. Germline CDR1 SGHVS, CDR2 FQNEAQ. V lost 4 bases to trimming and J lost 0 bases, with 10 bases between them. The CDR3 loop reads CASSSRDGSYEQYC. The DNA for the CDR3 is TGTGCCAGCAGCTCAAGGGACGGCTCCTACGAGCAGTACTGC.

The count of this clonotype is one. The genes are TRBV28 and TRBJ1-5; D remains ambiguous. Germline V lookup: CDR1 MDHEN, CDR2 SYDVKM. V shed 4 bases and J shed 6 bases, with 13 bases lying between them. The CDR3 extends over 14 amino acids. The CDR3 region is CASSSSVAGQPQHF. The CDR3 nucleotides are TGTGCCAGCAGTTCGTCAGTAGCGGGTCAGCCCCAGCATTTT.

This clonotype was observed many times. This chain uses TRBV7-9 with TRBJ1-1; no clear D. V lost 5 bases, J lost 1 base, and 14 bases lay in between. CDR1 and CDR2 (germline): SEHNR, FQNEAQ (reference sequence). This CDR3 spans 15 amino acids. The CDR3 spells CASSPTGRTNTEAFF. The DNA of the CDR3 is TGTGCCAGCAGCCCAACGGGCAGGACGAACACTGAAGCTTTCTTT. The full variable domain, in which reference TRBV7-9 and TRBJ1-1 provide the parts outside the CDR3, is DTGVSQNPRHKITKRGQNVTFRCDPISEHNRLYWYRQTLGQGPEFLTYFQNEAQLEKSRLLSDRFSAERPKGSFSTLEIQRTEQGDSAMYLCASSPTGRTNTEAFFGQGTRLTVV.

This clonotype was seen only a few times. The rearrangement links TRBV11-1 to TRBJ2-7; TRBD2 agrees at 15 bases. Losses at the gene ends were 5 bases for V and 2 bases for J; bases not matched to a gene: 7. The CDR3 runs to 17 residues. Germline CDR1 is SGHAT and CDR2 is FQDESV (reference sequence). The CDR3 sequence is CASSRGLAGGLTYEQYF. The CDR3 nucleotides are TGTGCCAGCAGCCGGGGACTAGCGGGGGGATTAACCTACGAGCAGTACTTC.

This clonotype was found many times. The chain uses TRBV20-1 and TRBJ1-1; no reliable D call. Germline CDR1 and CDR2: DFQATT and SNEGSKA (reference sequence). CDR3 length: 13 amino acids. The germline V and J ends were trimmed by 3 bases and 6 bases, with 14 bases remaining between them. As DNA, the CDR3 is TGCAGTGCTAGTTCAATGGGGAAAGCTGAAGCTTTCTTT. Its protein is CSASSMGKAEAFF.

The CDR3 here is CAGGVGALHEQYF. The CDR3 DNA is TGTGCCGGCGGGGTCGGGGCTCTACACGAGCAGTACTTC. The chain joins TRBV15 to TRBJ2-7; D might be TRBD2 (6 bases). Trimming took off 11 bases at V and 5 bases at J, with 19 bases between the two ends. This CDR3 contains 13 residues. Germline CDR1 reads LNHNV; CDR2 reads YYDKDF (reference sequence).

This clonotype appeared a single time. The rearrangement uses TRBV29-1 and TRBJ1-2; 7 bases match TRBD1. The CDR3 is 17 amino acids. Germline V gene data show CDR1 as SQVTM and CDR2 as ANQGSEA. V lost 7 bases, J lost 6 bases, and 23 bases stayed unmatched. The CDR3, as DNA: TGCAGCGCTATAAGACAGGGCGGCCAGAGTTTGGTTGATGGCTACACCTTC. As protein: CSAIRQGGQSLVDGYTF. The whole variable domain, remainder taken from reference TRBV29-1 and TRBJ1-2, is SAVISQKPSRDICQRGTSLTIQCQVDSQVTMMFWYRQQPGQSLTLIATANQGSEATYESGFVIDKFPISRPNLTFSTLTVSNMSPEDSSIYLCSAIRQGGQSLVDGYTFGSGTRLTVV.

Here the CDR3 DNA reads TGTGCCAGCAGTGAAGCGGAGGGGCAGGGTGGAGAGACCCAGTACTTC. Amino acids: CASSEAEGQGGETQYF. V is TRBV6-1 and J is TRBJ2-5; a possible D gene is TRBD2 (6 bases). Germline CDR1 MNHNS, CDR2 SASEGT. V lost 0 bases and J 4 bases, leaving 15 bases between the germline ends. The CDR3 is 16 residues long.

The chain recombines TRBV30 with TRBJ2-2; TRBD1 is a possible D gene (5 bases). Deletions cut 3 bases from V and 6 bases from J, with 11 bases between. The CDR3 length is 13 residues. Germline assignment: CDR1 GTSNPN and CDR2 SVGIG (reference sequence). The CDR3 region has the DNA TGTGCCTGGAGGATGATGGGGCCCGGGGAGCTGTTTTTT. Translating gives CAWRMMGPGELFF.